This is a list of T cell receptor beta chains from one sample in a study of blood T cell repertoires in COVID-19. Profiling relied on immunoSEQ multiplex PCR, and the TCRdb table lists in-frame clones only, not all of them. The sample includes roughly 150,000 clones, about 85% of them seen just once. Sequenced input: PBMCs or T cells enriched from blood (not recorded which). Receptors originate from a woman aged 45-60 years who had recovered from COVID-19. The CDR3 runs from the conserved cysteine through the conserved F or W. The D gene is left open where the match is weak. For some rows the clone size is stated as once, few or many, or as a class when expanded; others skip it.

size,J,V,D,DNA,CDR3
once,TRBJ2-7,TRBV5-4,-,TGTGCCAGCAGCTTATACAGGGAGGGGTCCGAGCAGTACTTC,CASSLYREGSEQYF
-,TRBJ2-1,TRBV28,TRBD2,TGTGCCAGCAGTTCCAGACTAGCGGGAGGGAATGAGCAGTTCTTC,CASSSRLAGGNEQFF
-,TRBJ1-2,TRBV19,-,TGTGCCAGTAGTATTTTCTTCGTGGGAGACTCCCTCTATGGCTACACCTTC,CASSIFFVGDSLYGYTF
-,TRBJ1-2,TRBV11-2,-,TGTGCCAGCAGCTTATACACAGGGCCCTATGGCTACACCTTC,CASSLYTGPYGYTF
-,TRBJ2-7,TRBV4-1,TRBD2,TGCGCCAGCAGCCAAGCCCATCTAACCGGGACTAGCGGATACGAGCAGTACTTC,CASSQAHLTGTSGYEQYF
-,TRBJ2-1,TRBV11-2,-,TGTGCCAGCAGCCCGACAGAAGAGCAGTTCTTC,CASSPTEEQFF
-,TRBJ1-2,TRBV6-2/TRBV6-3,-,TGTGCCAGCAGTTACTCGATCTTCACTTCTAACTATGGCTACACCTTC,CASSYSIFTSNYGYTF
-,TRBJ2-3,TRBV9,TRBD2,TGTGCCAGCAGCGTATCAGCGGGAAGCGCAGATACGCAGTATTTT,CASSVSAGSADTQYF
-,TRBJ2-2,TRBV11-3,-,TGTGCCTGTCGGCAGGGTTACACCGGGGAGCTGTTTTTT,CACRQGYTGELFF
once,TRBJ2-1,TRBV18,-,TGTGCCAGCTCACCACCGGTTGGTAGCGGTCCCTCCTACAATGAGCAGTTCTTC,CASSPPVGSGPSYNEQFF
-,TRBJ2-1,TRBV19,TRBD2,TGTGCCAGTAGTATAGCCCTAGCGGGGAACAATGAGCAGTTCTTC,CASSIALAGNNEQFF
-,TRBJ1-4,TRBV7-2,-,TGTGCCAGCAGACAGGGTGGGGAAGAAAAACTGTTTTTT,CASRQGGEEKLFF
few,TRBJ2-3,TRBV6-5,TRBD2,TGTGCCACTAAGGGGGGACTAGTGTCCACAGATACGCAGTATTTT,CATKGGLVSTDTQYF
-,TRBJ2-7,TRBV18,TRBD1,TGTGCCAGCTCACGTGGGACAGGGGACTTCTACGAGCAGTACTTC,CASSRGTGDFYEQYF
-,TRBJ2-2,TRBV9,-,TGTGCCAGCAGCCTCAGAGGGCCACAGTTAGGCACCGGGGAGCTGTTTTTT,CASSLRGPQLGTGELFF
few,TRBJ2-1,TRBV28,TRBD2,TGTGCCAGCAGTTTATTCAAGAGCGGGAGCTCCTACAATGAGCAGTTCTTC,CASSLFKSGSSYNEQFF
-,TRBJ1-6,TRBV11-1,TRBD1,TGTGCCAGCAGCAGGGACAGAAGTTATAATTCACCCCTCCACTTT,CASSRDRSYNSPLHF
-,TRBJ2-3,TRBV6-5,-,TGTGCCAGCAGTTACGGCGGGCATAGCACAGATACGCAGTATTTT,CASSYGGHSTDTQYF
-,TRBJ1-1,TRBV6-5,TRBD1,TGTGCCAGCAGGCAGACAGGGGGCCTCAACACTGAAGCTTTCTTT,CASRQTGGLNTEAFF
few,TRBJ1-1,TRBV6-5,-,TGTGCCAGCAGTTACTCGACCGGGTTTGGGACTGAAGCTTTCTTT,CASSYSTGFGTEAFF
-,TRBJ2-5,TRBV5-6,-,TGTGCCAGCAGCGAGATAGCCGGGGAGACCCAGTACTTC,CASSEIAGETQYF
-,TRBJ1-5,TRBV19,-,TGTGCCAGTAGTCTCACAGGGATAGGAGTCGGAAATCAGCCCCAGCATTTT,CASSLTGIGVGNQPQHF
-,TRBJ2-2,TRBV6-5,-,TGTGCCAGCAGTTACCCGCGCCCCGGGGAGCTGTTTTTT,CASSYPRPGELFF
-,TRBJ1-2,TRBV19,-,TGTGCCAGTAGTTCTCAGGGAAACTATGGCTACACCTTC,CASSSQGNYGYTF
-,TRBJ2-1,TRBV27,TRBD1,TGTGCCAGCAGGGGACAGGGCATGATGAATGAGCAGTTCTTC,CASRGQGMMNEQFF
-,TRBJ1-3,TRBV2,TRBD1,TGTGCCAGCAGTTGGAGGGGGCGCGGAAACACCATATATTTT,CASSWRGRGNTIYF
-,TRBJ1-6,TRBV5-1,-,TGCGCCAGCAGCACGATTGGGGGCGCAGGATCTTCACCCCTCCACTTT,CASSTIGGAGSSPLHF
-,TRBJ2-3,TRBV28,TRBD2,TGTGCCAGCAGTTTTGCGGGGGGCCCGCCAGATACGCAGTATTTT,CASSFAGGPPDTQYF
-,TRBJ1-2,TRBV28,-,TGTGCCAGCGGTTTAACAGTAGATGGCTACACCTTC,CASGLTVDGYTF
-,TRBJ1-5,TRBV7-2,-,TGTGCCAGCAGCTTTGGGGCACCCCAGGGTTCGGAGCCCCAGCATTTT,CASSFGAPQGSEPQHF
-,TRBJ2-1,TRBV19,TRBD2,TGTGCCAGTTCTCCCTTAGCGGGGGGTGCCTACAATGAGCAGTTCTTC,CASSPLAGGAYNEQFF
-,TRBJ2-7,TRBV19,TRBD1,TGTGCCAGTAGCCTAACCGGGACAGGGAACTACGAGCAGTACTTC,CASSLTGTGNYEQYF
-,TRBJ2-7,TRBV27,-,TGTGCCAGCAGGCTCAAGACAGGGAGGTCCTACGAGCAGTACTTC,CASRLKTGRSYEQYF
-,TRBJ2-1,TRBV2,-,TGTGCCAGCAGTGTCCCCGTCGGGCGGGGTCTGCAGTTCTTC,CASSVPVGRGLQFF
-,TRBJ1-1,TRBV4-3,-,TGCGCCAGCAGCCAAGAAGGCAGGGGGAACACTGAAGCTTTCTTT,CASSQEGRGNTEAFF
-,TRBJ1-3,TRBV5-1,-,TGCGCCAGCAGCTTGGTTGCGGCTATCTCTGGAAACACCATATATTTT,CASSLVAAISGNTIYF
once,TRBJ1-6,TRBV7-2,-,TGTGCCAGCAGCTTGGCAGGGGATTCACCCCTCCACTTT,CASSLAGDSPLHF
-,TRBJ2-2,TRBV28,-,TGTGCCAGCAGTTTCGGACAGCTTCCTAATCGGCTGTTTTTT,CASSFGQLPNRLFF
-,TRBJ1-6,TRBV28,TRBD1,TGTGCCAGCAGCTCCGGGACAGCCCATTATAATTCACCCCTCCACTTT,CASSSGTAHYNSPLHF
-,TRBJ2-1,TRBV29-1,TRBD2,TGCAGCGCCCCGACTAGCGGGATCTACAATGAGCAGTTCTTC,CSAPTSGIYNEQFF
-,TRBJ1-5,TRBV10-3,-,TGTGCCATCAGACAGGCAAGCAATCAGCCCCAGCATTTT,CAIRQASNQPQHF
-,TRBJ1-3,TRBV9,TRBD1,TGTGCCAGCAGCGCCCCATCGACAGGGTACTCTGGAAACACCATATATTTT,CASSAPSTGYSGNTIYF
-,TRBJ2-7,TRBV18,-,TGTGCCAGCTCACCGAGGGGGGGAGACGAGCAGTACTTC,CASSPRGGDEQYF
-,TRBJ1-2,TRBV19,-,TGTGCCAGTATTGGGAGTAACTATGGCTACACCTTC,CASIGSNYGYTF
once,TRBJ2-4,TRBV28,-,TGTGCCAGCACCCCGGGCCGGGGAAACATTCAGTACTTC,CASTPGRGNIQYF
-,TRBJ2-2,TRBV7-2,TRBD2,TGTGCCAGCAGCCAGGGGATGAGACTAGCGGGAGGCGCCGGGGAGCTGTTTTTT,CASSQGMRLAGGAGELFF
-,TRBJ2-6,TRBV7-2,-,TGTGCCAGCAGCTCCGCCCCGGGGGCTGGGGCCAACGTCCTGACTTTC,CASSSAPGAGANVLTF
-,TRBJ2-7,TRBV11-3,-,TGTGCCAGCAGCTTAGAGTTCTACTACGAGCAGTACTTC,CASSLEFYYEQYF
-,TRBJ2-2,TRBV9,TRBD1,TGTGCCAGCAGCTTAACAGGGGGATCCACCGGGGAGCTGTTTTTT,CASSLTGGSTGELFF